Shown below are 15 T cell receptor beta chains from a single sample sequenced in a study of blood T cells in healthy people across ages. Alongside a J-beta primer mix, a sample-barcoded 5' primer served in a second PCR lasting 7 to 11 cycles. TCRdb re-derived calls from the 5' RACE reads in MiXCR, one entry per CDR3 protein. The profile shows some 900,000 distinct CDR3 sequences, around 46% of them singletons. The sequencing sample was made of blood. These TCRs come from a young man in good health.

V is TRBV24-1 and J is TRBJ2-1; D is uncertain. Trimming stripped 3 bases from V and 9 bases from J, with 8 bases between. The CDR3 has 12 amino acids. CDR1 is KGHDR and CDR2 is SFDVKD in the germline V gene. CDR3 in amino acids: CATSDPTPEQFF. CDR3 in DNA: TGTGCCACCAGTGATCCCACGCCTGAGCAGTTCTTC.

The chain combines TRBV6-2 or TRBV6-3 with TRBJ1-6, with D perhaps matching TRBD1 (5 bases). Germline lookup yields CDR1 MNHEY and CDR2 SVGEGT. This CDR3 region has 14 residues. Trimming shortened V by 5 bases and J by 7 bases, and 12 bases separated the two germline ends. CDR3 loop: CASSGGTGNSPLHF. CDR3 DNA sequence: TGTGCCAGCAGTGGTGGGACGGGAAATTCACCCCTCCACTTT.

This chain joins TRBV29-1 and TRBJ2-1; 7 positions match TRBD1. Germline V lookup: CDR1 SQVTM, CDR2 ANQGSEA. J lost 2 bases, V lost 1 base, and 5 bases had no gene match. The CDR3 is 15 residues long. CDR3 bases: TGCAGCGTTGAAGGTCGGCAGGGGGCCTACAATGAGCAGTTCTTC. Amino acid sequence: CSVEGRQGAYNEQFF.

The V gene is TRBV6-2 or TRBV6-3, the J gene TRBJ2-7, with D possibly matching TRBD2 (5 bases). CDR1 is MNHEY, CDR2 SVGEGT, per germline. V lost 3 bases, J lost 3 bases, and 15 bases lay in between. This CDR3 spans 15 amino acids. For the CDR3, the DNA is TGTGCCAGCAGTTATAAGAGCGGCTCAAGCTACGAGCAGTACTTC. This translates into CASSYKSGSSYEQYF.

This chain links TRBV24-1 with TRBJ2-7, with D perhaps assigned TRBD1 or TRBD2 (5 bases each). Germline assignment: CDR1 KGHDR and CDR2 SFDVKD. The length of the CDR3 is 14 residues. The V and J ends lost 2 bases and 4 bases respectively, with 11 bases between them. The CDR3 reads CATSDSRGSYEQYF. The CDR3 coding sequence is TGTGCCACCAGTGATTCGAGGGGTTCGTACGAGCAGTACTTC.

This sequence joins TRBV7-2 and TRBJ2-3, with 9 bases lining up with TRBD2. This CDR3 is 16 amino acids long. Trimming took 1 base from V and 4 from J; bases not matched to a gene: 6. Germline V gives CDR1 SGHTA, CDR2 FQGNSA. The CDR3 region is CASSLGPGLAPDTQYF. The CDR3 region has the DNA TGTGCCAGCAGCTTAGGCCCGGGACTAGCCCCAGATACGCAGTATTTT.

CDR3 sequence (DNA): TGCGCCAGCAGCCAACTGGTAGCTAGCGGGGGCGCAGATACGCAGTATTTT. Amino acid sequence: CASSQLVASGGADTQYF. The chain has TRBV4-1 and TRBJ2-3; the match to TRBD2 covers 10 bases. This CDR3 contains 17 residues. The germline CDR1 and CDR2 sequences are MGHRA and YSYEKL. With V trimmed by 2 bases and J by 4 bases, 9 bases remained unmatched.

This rearrangement joins TRBV14 to TRBJ2-1; 8 nucleotides agree with TRBD1. The CDR3 covers 20 residues. V shed 0 bases, J shed 3 bases, and the junction held 16 bases outside the gene matches. Germline V lookup: CDR1 SGHDN, CDR2 FVKESK. The CDR3 is CASSQDPRQGTTLIYNEQFF. CDR3 coding DNA: TGTGCCAGCAGCCAAGATCCCCGACAGGGGACCACCTTGATCTACAATGAGCAGTTCTTC.

The V and J genes are TRBV4-1 and TRBJ1-2; D is possibly TRBD1 (5 bases). V dropped 0 bases and J dropped 2 bases, with 13 bases sitting between them. Germline V gene data show CDR1 as MGHRA and CDR2 as YSYEKL. This CDR3 contains 16 residues. CDR3 bases: TGCGCCAGCAGCCAAGATCTGGGGGAACAGAACTATGGCTACACCTTC. This encodes CASSQDLGEQNYGYTF.

This sequence joins TRBV4-1 and TRBJ1-1; the D gene is possibly TRBD1 (5 bases). Germline assignment: CDR1 MGHRA and CDR2 YSYEKL. V dropped 4 bases and J dropped 5 bases, with 14 bases sitting between them. The length of the CDR3 is 14 residues. This chain's CDR3 is CASSLRQRETEAFF. CDR3 nucleotides: TGCGCCAGCAGCCTTAGACAGAGGGAGACTGAAGCTTTCTTT.

There are a few counts of this clonotype. The chain couples TRBV3-1 to TRBJ1-2, with D uncertain. CDR1 is LGHDT and CDR2 is YNNKEL in the germline V gene (reference sequence). The CDR3 runs 13 residues. V shed 4 bases and J shed 8 bases, with 14 bases lying between them. The CDR3 loop is CASSPLGRTGYTF. In nucleotides, the CDR3 is TGTGCCAGCAGCCCTCTCGGCAGGACCGGCTACACCTTC.

The chain carries TRBV5-1 and TRBJ1-1; D is undetermined. This CDR3 has 14 residues. V lost 5 bases and J 3 bases, leaving 14 bases between the germline ends. CDR1 SGHRS and CDR2 YFSETQ come from the germline V gene. CDR3 DNA: TGCGCCAGCAGTCCTCAGCTCGGGGACACTGAAGCTTTCTTT. Residues: CASSPQLGDTEAFF.

This clonotype has just a few counts. The chain employs TRBV12-3 or TRBV12-4 and TRBJ1-5; D is ambiguous. This CDR3 comprises 14 residues. The V end lost 3 bases, the J end lost 5 bases, and 11 bases lay between the germline ends. This chain's CDR3 is CASSFREGYQPQHF. The CDR3 DNA follows: TGTGCCAGCAGTTTTAGGGAGGGATATCAGCCCCAGCATTTT.

This clonotype was observed a single time. The CDR3 is CASSLPGSGEAFF. The CDR3 DNA follows: TGTGCCAGCAGCTTACCGGGTTCCGGTGAAGCTTTCTTT. J is TRBJ1-1 and V is TRBV7-9, with unresolved D. From germline, CDR1 is SEHNR and CDR2 FQNEAQ (reference sequence). The length of the CDR3 is 13 residues. V dropped 2 bases and J dropped 7 bases, with 11 bases sitting between them.

V gene TRBV4-3 combines with J gene TRBJ2-6; 9 nucleotides match TRBD1. The germline CDR1 and CDR2 sequences are LGHNA and YSLEER. V trimming: 0 bases; J trimming: 0 bases; junction bases outside the gene matches: 15. This CDR3 has 22 residues. DNA of the CDR3: TGCGCCAGCAGCCAAGAATTCTGGTCCGGGACAGGGTTTCACTCTGGGGCCAACGTCCTGACTTTC. Translation: CASSQEFWSGTGFHSGANVLTF.